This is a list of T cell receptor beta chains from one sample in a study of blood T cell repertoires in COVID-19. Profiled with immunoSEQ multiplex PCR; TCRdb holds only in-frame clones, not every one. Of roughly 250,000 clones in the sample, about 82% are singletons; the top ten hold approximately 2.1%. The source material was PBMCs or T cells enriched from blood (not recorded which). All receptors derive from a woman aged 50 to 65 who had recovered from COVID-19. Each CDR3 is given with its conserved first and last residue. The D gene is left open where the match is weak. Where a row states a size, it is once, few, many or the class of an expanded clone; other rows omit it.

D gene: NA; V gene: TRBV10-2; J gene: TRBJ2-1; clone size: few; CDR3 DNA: TGCGCCAGCAATAGCTTGAGACCCCCTGTCGGCGGGCAGTTCTTC; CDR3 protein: CASNSLRPPVGGQFF
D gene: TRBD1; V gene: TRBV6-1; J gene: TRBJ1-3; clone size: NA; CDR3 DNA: TGTGCCAGCAGTGAAACACCGGGACAGGGTCCCGACACCATATATTTT; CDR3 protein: CASSETPGQGPDTIYF
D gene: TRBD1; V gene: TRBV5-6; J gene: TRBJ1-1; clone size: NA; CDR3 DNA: TGTGCCAGCAGCTTGGTCGGCAGGGGGCAACGGAACACTGAAGCTTTCTTT; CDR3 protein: CASSLVGRGQRNTEAFF
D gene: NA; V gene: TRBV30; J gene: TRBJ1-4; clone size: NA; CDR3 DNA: TGTGCCTGTCAGACTCAACCTTCGGAAAAACTGTTTTTT; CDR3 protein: CACQTQPSEKLFF
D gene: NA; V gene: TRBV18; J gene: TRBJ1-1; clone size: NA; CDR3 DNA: TGTGCCAGCTCACCATCAGGGAACACTGAAGCTTTCTTT; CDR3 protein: CASSPSGNTEAFF
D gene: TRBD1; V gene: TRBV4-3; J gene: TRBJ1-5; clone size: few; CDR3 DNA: TGCGCCAGCAGCCTAGGACAGGGACCCCAGCATTTT; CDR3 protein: CASSLGQGPQHF
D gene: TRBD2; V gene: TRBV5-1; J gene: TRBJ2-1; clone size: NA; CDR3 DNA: TGCGCCAGCAGCTTGAGGCCCTCCGGGACTACGGTTGAGCAGTTCTTC; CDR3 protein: CASSLRPSGTTVEQFF
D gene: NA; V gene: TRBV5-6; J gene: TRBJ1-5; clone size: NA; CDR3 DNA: TGTGCCAGCAGCTTGTCAGGGTTCTTGAATCAGCCCCAGCATTTT; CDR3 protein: CASSLSGFLNQPQHF
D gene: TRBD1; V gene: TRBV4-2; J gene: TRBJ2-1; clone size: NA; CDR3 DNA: TGTGCCAGCAGCCAAGAGTCAGGGGGCGGGTACAATGAGCAGTTCTTC; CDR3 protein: CASSQESGGGYNEQFF
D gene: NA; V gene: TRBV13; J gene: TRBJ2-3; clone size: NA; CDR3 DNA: TGTGCCAGCAGCTTACGCAGGCGTCCCACAGATACGCAGTATTTT; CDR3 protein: CASSLRRRPTDTQYF
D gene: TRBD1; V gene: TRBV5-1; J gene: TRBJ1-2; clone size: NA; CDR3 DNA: TGCGCCAGCAGCTCGGACAGGGGAAGAAAGGGCTTAGCTAACTATGGCTACACCTTC; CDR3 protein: CASSSDRGRKGLANYGYTF
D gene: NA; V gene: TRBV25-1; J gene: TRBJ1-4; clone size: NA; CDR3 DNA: TGTGCCAGCAGCAGAACTGACCGACAGCCCAGTGAAAAACTGTTTTTT; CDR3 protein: CASSRTDRQPSEKLFF
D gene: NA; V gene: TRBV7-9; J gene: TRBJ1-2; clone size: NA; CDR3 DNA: TGTGCCAGCAGCTTAGAAGCAGGGTTCTATGGCTACACCTTC; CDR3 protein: CASSLEAGFYGYTF
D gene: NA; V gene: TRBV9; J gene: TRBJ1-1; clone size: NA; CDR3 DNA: TGTGCCAGCAGCGTAGAAGCAGGACATCTGAACACTGAAGCTTTCTTT; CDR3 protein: CASSVEAGHLNTEAFF
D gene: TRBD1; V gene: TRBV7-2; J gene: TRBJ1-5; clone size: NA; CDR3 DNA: TGTGCCAGCAGACCAAGACAGGGGGATAATCAGCCCCAGCATTTT; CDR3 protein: CASRPRQGDNQPQHF
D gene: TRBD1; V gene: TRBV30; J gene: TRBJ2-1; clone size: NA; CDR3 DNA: TGTGCCTGGAGTCGACAGGGTCTCAATGAGCAGTTCTTC; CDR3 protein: CAWSRQGLNEQFF
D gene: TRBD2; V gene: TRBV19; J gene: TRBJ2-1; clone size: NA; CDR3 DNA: TGTGCCAGTTGCTCTAGCGGGAGGGCATCGTACAATGAGCAGTTCTTC; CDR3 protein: CASCSSGRASYNEQFF
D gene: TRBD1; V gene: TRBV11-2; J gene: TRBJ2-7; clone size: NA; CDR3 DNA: TGTGCCAGCAGCCCGGGACAGGGGTTCACCTACGAGCAGTACTTC; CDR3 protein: CASSPGQGFTYEQYF
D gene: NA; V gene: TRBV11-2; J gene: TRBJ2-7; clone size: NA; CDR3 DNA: TGTGCCAGCAGCCTAACCGGCGCCCGGGGAGAGCAGTACTTC; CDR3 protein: CASSLTGARGEQYF
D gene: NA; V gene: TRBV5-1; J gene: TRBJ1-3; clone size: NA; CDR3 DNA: TGCGCCAGCAGCGAGGACAACTTCTCTGGAAACACCATATATTTT; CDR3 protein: CASSEDNFSGNTIYF
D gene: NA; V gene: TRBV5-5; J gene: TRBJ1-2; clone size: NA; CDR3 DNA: TGTGCCAGCAGCTTGGAGGTGGAGCACTATGGCTACACCTTC; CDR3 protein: CASSLEVEHYGYTF
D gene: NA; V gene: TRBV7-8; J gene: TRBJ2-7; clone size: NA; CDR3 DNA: TGTGCCAGCAGCTTATTGTCAGTGGTCAACGAGCAGTACTTC; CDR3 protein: CASSLLSVVNEQYF
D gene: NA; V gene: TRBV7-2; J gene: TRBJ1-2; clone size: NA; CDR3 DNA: TGTGCCAGCAGCGGTTATGGGGCATCTAACTATGGCTACACCTTC; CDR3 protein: CASSGYGASNYGYTF
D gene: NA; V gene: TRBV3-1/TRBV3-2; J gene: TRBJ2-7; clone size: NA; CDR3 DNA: TGTGCCAGCAGCCAAGATCAGATCAACGAGCAGTACTTC; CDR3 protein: CASSQDQINEQYF
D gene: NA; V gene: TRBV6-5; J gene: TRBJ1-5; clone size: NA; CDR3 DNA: TGTGCCAGCAGCTACAGAGACAATCAGCCCCAGCATTTT; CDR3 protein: CASSYRDNQPQHF
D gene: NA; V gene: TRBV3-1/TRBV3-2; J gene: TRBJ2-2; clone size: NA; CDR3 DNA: TGTGCCAGCAGCCCCCGAACTGGTACTACCGGGGAGCTGTTTTTT; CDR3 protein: CASSPRTGTTGELFF
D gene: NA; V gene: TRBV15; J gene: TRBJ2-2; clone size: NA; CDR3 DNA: TGTGCCACCAGCGAGGGAGTCACCCAACGGGGGGAGCTGTTTTTT; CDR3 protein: CATSEGVTQRGELFF
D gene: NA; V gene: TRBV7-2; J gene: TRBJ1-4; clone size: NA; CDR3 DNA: TGTGCCAGCAGCGAGACCCGGGATGAAAAACTGTTTTTT; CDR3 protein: CASSETRDEKLFF
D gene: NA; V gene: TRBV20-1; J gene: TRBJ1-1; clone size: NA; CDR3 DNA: TGCAGTGTTGGGCTGAACACTGAAGCTTTCTTT; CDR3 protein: CSVGLNTEAFF
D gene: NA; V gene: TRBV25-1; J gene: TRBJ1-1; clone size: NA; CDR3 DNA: TGTGCCAGCAGTGCTATCAGGGGTCTGAACACTGAAGCTTTCTTT; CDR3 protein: CASSAIRGLNTEAFF
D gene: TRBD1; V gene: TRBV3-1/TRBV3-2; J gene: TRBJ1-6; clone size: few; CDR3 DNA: TGTGCCAGCAGCCACCCCAGGGGGTCTAATTCACCCCTCCACTTT; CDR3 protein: CASSHPRGSNSPLHF
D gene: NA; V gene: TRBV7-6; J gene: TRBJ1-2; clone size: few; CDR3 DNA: TGTGCCAGCAGCTCCTATCAGGGGAATGGCTACACCTTC; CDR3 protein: CASSSYQGNGYTF
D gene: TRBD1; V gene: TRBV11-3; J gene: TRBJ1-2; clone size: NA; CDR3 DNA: TGTGCCAGCAGCGCCGCTCCGGGACAGGGAGGCTACACCTTC; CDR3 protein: CASSAAPGQGGYTF
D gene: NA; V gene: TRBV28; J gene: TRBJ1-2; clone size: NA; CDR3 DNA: TGTGCCAGCAGTTTATGGCCCGCCGAGGGAGTCACCTTC; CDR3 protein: CASSLWPAEGVTF
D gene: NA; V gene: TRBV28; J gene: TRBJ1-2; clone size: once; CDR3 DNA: TGTGCCAGCAGTTTACCGCGCGAAGGTCCGGGCACCTTC; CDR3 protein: CASSLPREGPGTF
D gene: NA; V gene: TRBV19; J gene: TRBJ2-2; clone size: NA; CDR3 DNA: TGTGCCAGTAGCAACCCTCAGGGGGGACAAACCGGGGAGCTGTTTTTT; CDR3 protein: CASSNPQGGQTGELFF
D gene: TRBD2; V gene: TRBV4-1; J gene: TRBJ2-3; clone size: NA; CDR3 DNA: TGCGCCAGCAGCCAACGCCCTCGACTAGCGGCTAGCACAGATACGCAGTATTTT; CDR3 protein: CASSQRPRLAASTDTQYF
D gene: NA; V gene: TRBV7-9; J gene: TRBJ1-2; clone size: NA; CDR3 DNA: TGTGCCAGCAGCTTAGTAGGGGCGGGGGCTGGCGGCTACACCTTC; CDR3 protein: CASSLVGAGAGGYTF
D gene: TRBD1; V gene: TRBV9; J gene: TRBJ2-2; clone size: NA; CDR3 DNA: TGTGCCAGCAGCCCTCATGACCGGGACAGGGGGCTCGGGGAGCTGTTTTTT; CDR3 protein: CASSPHDRDRGLGELFF
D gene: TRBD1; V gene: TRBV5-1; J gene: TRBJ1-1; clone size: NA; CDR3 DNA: TGCGCCAGCAGCTTGGGGACAGGGGGTACTGAAGCTTTCTTT; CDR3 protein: CASSLGTGGTEAFF
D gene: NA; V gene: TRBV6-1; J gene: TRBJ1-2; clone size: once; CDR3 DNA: TGTGCCAGCAGTGATTCGGGCAGGGGAGTTGGCTACACCTTC; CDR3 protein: CASSDSGRGVGYTF
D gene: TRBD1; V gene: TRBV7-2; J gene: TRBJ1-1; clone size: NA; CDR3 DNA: TGTGCCCTTTGGACAGGCGGTTCCCAAGCTTTCTTT; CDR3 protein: CALWTGGSQAFF
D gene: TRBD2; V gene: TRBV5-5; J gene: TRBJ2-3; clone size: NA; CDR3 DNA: TGTGCCAGCAGCGAACTAGCGGGTACGCAGTATTTT; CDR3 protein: CASSELAGTQYF
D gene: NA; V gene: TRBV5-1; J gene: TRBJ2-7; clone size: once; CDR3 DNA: TGCGCCAGCAGCTTCTTCGACAATTACGAGCAGTACTTC; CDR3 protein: CASSFFDNYEQYF
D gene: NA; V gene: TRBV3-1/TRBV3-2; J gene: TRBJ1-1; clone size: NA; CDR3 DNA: TGTGCCAGCAGCCCCTTAGGGGGGGGCCCCACTGAAGCTTTCTTT; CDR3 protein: CASSPLGGGPTEAFF
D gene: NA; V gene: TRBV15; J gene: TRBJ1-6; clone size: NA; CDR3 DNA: TGTGCCACCAGCAGAGATCAGGGGATTAATTCACCCCTCCACTTT; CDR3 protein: CATSRDQGINSPLHF
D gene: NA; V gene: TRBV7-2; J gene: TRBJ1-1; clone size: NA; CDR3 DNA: TGTGCCAGCAGCTTAGATCGGGGGGAAGCTTTCTTT; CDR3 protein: CASSLDRGEAFF
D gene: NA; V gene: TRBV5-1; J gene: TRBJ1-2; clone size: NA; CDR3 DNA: TGCGCCAGCAGAGGGGGAAGCTTATTCTATGGCTACACCTTC; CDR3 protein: CASRGGSLFYGYTF
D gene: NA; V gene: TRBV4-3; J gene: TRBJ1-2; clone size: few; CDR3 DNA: TGCGCCAGCAGCCTTGACGGAGCTAACTATGGCTACACCTTC; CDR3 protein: CASSLDGANYGYTF
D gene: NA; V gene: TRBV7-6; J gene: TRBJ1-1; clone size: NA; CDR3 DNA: TGTGCCAGCAGCTTGGGAGGGACCACTGAAGCTTTCTTT; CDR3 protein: CASSLGGTTEAFF
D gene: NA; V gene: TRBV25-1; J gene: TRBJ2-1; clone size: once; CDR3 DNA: TGTGCCAGCAGTAGAACAGGGCTAGGTGACCACAATGAGCAGTTCTTC; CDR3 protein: CASSRTGLGDHNEQFF
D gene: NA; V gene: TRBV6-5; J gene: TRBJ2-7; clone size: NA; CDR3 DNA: TGTGCCAGCAGTTACTCCCTAGGCCCCTACGAGCAGTACTTC; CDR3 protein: CASSYSLGPYEQYF
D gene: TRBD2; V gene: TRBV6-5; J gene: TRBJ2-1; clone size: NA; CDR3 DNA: TGTGCCAGCACTGCGGGAGGTTCCCTGAATGAGCAGTTCTTC; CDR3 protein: CASTAGGSLNEQFF
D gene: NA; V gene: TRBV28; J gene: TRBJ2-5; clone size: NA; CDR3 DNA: TGTGCCAGCAGTTCCGGGACTCACCCAACGGGGGAGACCCAGTACTTC; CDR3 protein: CASSSGTHPTGETQYF
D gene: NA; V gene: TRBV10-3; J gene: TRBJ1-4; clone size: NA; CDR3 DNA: TGTGCCATCAGTGAGTCGGTCAGTAATGAAAAACTGTTTTTT; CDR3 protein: CAISESVSNEKLFF
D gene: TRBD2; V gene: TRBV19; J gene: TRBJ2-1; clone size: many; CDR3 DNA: TGTGCCAGTAGTATGAGAGGGCTAGCGGGAGTTAGCAGTGAGCAGTTCTTC; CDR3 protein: CASSMRGLAGVSSEQFF
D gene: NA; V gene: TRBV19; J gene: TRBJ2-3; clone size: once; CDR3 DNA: TGTGCCAGTAGCCCGGGTGGGTGGGGCACAGATACGCAGTATTTT; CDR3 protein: CASSPGGWGTDTQYF